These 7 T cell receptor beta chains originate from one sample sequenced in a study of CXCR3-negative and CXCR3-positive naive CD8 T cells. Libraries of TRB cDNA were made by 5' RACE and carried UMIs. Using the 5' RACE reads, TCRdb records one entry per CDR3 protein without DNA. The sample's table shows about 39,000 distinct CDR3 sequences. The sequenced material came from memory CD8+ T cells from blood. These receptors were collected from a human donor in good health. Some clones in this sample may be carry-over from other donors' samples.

CDR3 loop: CASSTTRASGYNEQFF. V gene TRBV7-9 combines with J gene TRBJ2-1; TCRdb returns TRBD2, unconfirmable since there is no DNA. This CDR3 is built from 16 residues. The germline V gene has CDR1 SEHNR and CDR2 FQNEAQ (reference sequence).

Here the CDR3 reads CASSLFSTGGSYEQYF. The chain uses TRBV28 and TRBJ2-7; TCRdb picks TRBD1, but there is no DNA to check that call. Germline-derived CDR1 and CDR2 are MDHEN and SYDVKM. CDR3 length equals 16 residues.

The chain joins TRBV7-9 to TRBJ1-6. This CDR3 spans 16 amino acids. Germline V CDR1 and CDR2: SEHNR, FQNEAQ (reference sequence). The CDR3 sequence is CASSLDMSSYNSPLHF.

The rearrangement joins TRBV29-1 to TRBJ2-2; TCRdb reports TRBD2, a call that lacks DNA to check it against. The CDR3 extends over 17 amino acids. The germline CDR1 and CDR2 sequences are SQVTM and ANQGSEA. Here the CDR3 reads CSVASTSGSRIAGELFF.

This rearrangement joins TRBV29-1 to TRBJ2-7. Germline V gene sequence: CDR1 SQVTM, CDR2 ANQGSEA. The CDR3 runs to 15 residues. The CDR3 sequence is CSVAQQPGGSYEQYF.

The CDR3 loop reads CASSLIGGKSGGFNNEQFF. The chain has TRBV7-3 and TRBJ2-1; TCRdb gives TRBD2 as the D gene, but with no DNA this cannot be confirmed. This CDR3 spans 19 amino acids. Germline-derived CDR1 and CDR2 are SGHTA and FQGTGA.

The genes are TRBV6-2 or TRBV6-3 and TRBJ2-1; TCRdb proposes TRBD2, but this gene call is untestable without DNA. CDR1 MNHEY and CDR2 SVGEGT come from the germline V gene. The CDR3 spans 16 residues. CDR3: CASRFGDYPEIGEQFF.